This is a list of T cell receptor beta chains from one sample in a study of siplizumab effects on memory and regulatory T cells. The assay was immunoSEQ multiplex PCR, and TCRdb's table has in-frame clones only and misses some. This sample has approximately 100,000 clones; 75% to 95% occur once, and the top ten carry just over 2.5%. Sequenced: CD4+ T cells sorted from blood. The receptors come from a human donor in good health. Some clones in this sample may be carry-over from other donors' samples. The CDR3 runs from the conserved cysteine through the conserved F or W. The order of the fields is V gene, D gene, J gene, clone size, CDR3 protein, CDR3 DNA. D genes are given only for firm matches. A clone size is listed for some rows: how often the clone was seen (once, few, many), or a class if it is expanded.

>TRBV28|.|TRBJ1-2|.
CASSLVEGGRIGGYTF
TGTGCCAGCAGTTTGGTGGAGGGAGGACGAATTGGTGGCTACACCTTC
>TRBV11-3|TRBD2|TRBJ2-1|.
CASSLESGTSYNEQFF
TGTGCCAGCAGCTTAGAGAGCGGGACGTCCTACAATGAGCAGTTCTTC
>TRBV28|TRBD1|TRBJ1-1|.
CASSTGGNTEAFF
TGTGCCAGCAGCACAGGGGGCAACACTGAAGCTTTCTTT
>TRBV11-3|.|TRBJ1-2|.
CASSLEFLRGGLESNYGYTF
TGTGCCAGCAGCTTAGAGTTTCTTCGAGGCGGACTAGAGTCTAACTATGGCTACACCTTC
>TRBV7-2|TRBD2|TRBJ2-1|once
CASSLASGRNNEQFF
TGTGCCAGCAGCTTAGCTAGCGGGAGGAACAATGAGCAGTTCTTC
>TRBV14|.|TRBJ1-3|.
CASSQVGTGNTIYF
TGTGCCAGCAGCCAAGTAGGGACTGGAAACACCATATATTTT
>TRBV28|TRBD1|TRBJ2-7|.
CASSLHSGTGFSYEQYF
TGTGCCAGCAGCCTACATTCAGGGACAGGTTTTTCCTACGAGCAGTACTTC
>TRBV27|.|TRBJ1-1|once
CASSLEFGGTEAFF
TGTGCCAGCAGTTTAGAATTCGGGGGGACTGAAGCTTTCTTT
>TRBV18|.|TRBJ2-2|.
CASSATYQGTGELFF
TGTGCCAGCTCAGCGACGTACCAGGGGACCGGGGAGCTGTTTTTT
>TRBV7-3|.|TRBJ2-3|.
CASAQGLLSTDTQYF
TGTGCCAGCGCCCAGGGACTCCTTAGCACAGATACGCAGTATTTT
>TRBV29-1|.|TRBJ2-3|.
CSVGTGLHTDTQYF
TGCAGCGTTGGTACGGGACTTCACACAGATACGCAGTATTTT
>TRBV28|.|TRBJ2-1|.
CASSPLDLHNEQFF
TGTGCCAGCAGCCCCTTGGACTTGCACAATGAGCAGTTCTTC
>TRBV19|.|TRBJ2-3|.
CASTVRFTASTDTQYF
TGTGCCAGTACCGTAAGATTTACAGCTAGCACAGATACGCAGTATTTT
>TRBV27|.|TRBJ1-1|.
CASSLSGGKSTEAFF
TGTGCCAGCAGTTTATCGGGGGGGAAGAGCACTGAAGCTTTCTTT
>TRBV18|.|TRBJ1-2|.
CASSPDSTGHYGYTF
TGTGCCAGCTCGCCGGATAGCACAGGGCACTATGGCTACACCTTC
>TRBV11-3|.|TRBJ2-3|.
CASSLNGDTQYF
TGTGCCAGCAGCCTCAACGGGGATACGCAGTATTTT
>TRBV4-2|TRBD2|TRBJ2-3|.
CASSQEVGTSGRPDTQYF
TGTGCCAGCAGCCAAGAGGTGGGAACTAGCGGGAGACCAGATACGCAGTATTTT
>TRBV10-3|.|TRBJ2-7|.
CAISSGQLVSYEQYF
TGTGCCATCAGTTCAGGACAGCTAGTTTCCTACGAGCAGTACTTC
>TRBV11-2|.|TRBJ2-5|.
CASSDQETQYF
TGTGCCAGCAGCGACCAAGAGACCCAGTACTTC
>TRBV29-1|.|TRBJ1-1|.
CSAGYRDGTEAFF
TGCAGCGCCGGCTACAGGGACGGCACTGAAGCTTTCTTT
>TRBV7-9|TRBD2|TRBJ2-5|once
CASSLARGGGETQYF
TGTGCCAGCAGCTTAGCCCGCGGGGGAGGGGAGACCCAGTACTTC
>TRBV11-3|.|TRBJ2-1|once
CASSLSGVNRNEQFF
TGTGCCAGCAGCTTGTCGGGCGTAAATAGGAATGAGCAGTTCTTC
>TRBV9|TRBD1|TRBJ2-2|.
CASSGPGQSNTGELFF
TGTGCCAGCAGCGGTCCGGGACAGTCGAACACCGGGGAGCTGTTTTTT
>TRBV14|.|TRBJ2-7|.
CASSHQPEQYF
TGTGCCAGCAGCCATCAACCCGAGCAGTACTTC
>TRBV12-5|.|TRBJ2-1|.
CASGGAGRRTYNEQFF
TGTGCTAGTGGGGGGGCCGGGAGGAGAACCTACAATGAGCAGTTCTTC
>TRBV5-1|.|TRBJ1-5|.
CASSLNGGGIEPQHF
TGCGCCAGCAGCTTGAACGGGGGTGGGATAGAGCCCCAGCATTTT
>TRBV18|.|TRBJ2-7|.
CASSPPGLPYEQYF
TGTGCCAGCTCACCACCAGGGCTCCCCTACGAGCAGTACTTC
>TRBV5-4|TRBD2|TRBJ2-5|.
CASSYKLAGETQYF
TGTGCCAGCAGCTATAAGCTAGCGGGAGAGACCCAGTACTTC
>TRBV6-6|.|TRBJ2-7|few
CASSYGRQLPNGQYF
TGTGCCAGCAGTTACGGTCGACAGCTGCCAAATGGGCAGTACTTC
>TRBV4-2|.|TRBJ1-2|.
CASSQLGPGSGYTF
TGTGCCAGCAGCCAATTGGGTCCGGGGAGTGGCTACACCTTC
>TRBV7-3|.|TRBJ2-1|.
CASSPNHNEQFF
TGTGCCAGCAGCCCGAACCACAATGAGCAGTTCTTC
>TRBV5-1|TRBD1|TRBJ2-1|.
CASSLAGQGAFNEQFF
TGCGCCAGCAGCTTGGCCGGACAGGGGGCATTCAATGAGCAGTTCTTC
>TRBV5-1|TRBD2|TRBJ2-4|.
CASSSVTSGRTKNIQYF
TGCGCCAGCAGCTCGGTGACTAGCGGGAGAACCAAAAACATTCAGTACTTC
>TRBV9|TRBD1|TRBJ1-2|.
CASSDTGGAYGYTF
TGTGCCAGCAGTGACACAGGGGGCGCTTATGGCTACACCTTC
>TRBV5-1|TRBD1|TRBJ1-5|.
CASSPRTGADQPQHF
TGCGCCAGCAGCCCCAGGACAGGTGCAGATCAGCCCCAGCATTTT
>TRBV29-1|TRBD2|TRBJ2-1|.
CSETSGGWNEQFF
TGCAGCGAAACTAGCGGGGGCTGGAATGAGCAGTTCTTC
>TRBV6-5|.|TRBJ2-1|.
CASGLGGRENEQFF
TGTGCCAGCGGTTTAGGGGGGAGAGAGAATGAGCAGTTCTTC
>TRBV6-5|TRBD2|TRBJ2-7|.
CASRAGGATNYEQYF
TGTGCCAGCAGGGCGGGGGGGGCCACCAACTACGAGCAGTACTTC
>TRBV30|TRBD1|TRBJ2-7|.
CAWTLGQGPNEQYF
TGTGCCTGGACCTTAGGACAGGGGCCCAACGAGCAGTACTTC
>TRBV9|TRBD1|TRBJ2-7|.
CASSVDSTGPYYEQYF
TGTGCCAGCAGCGTAGATTCGACAGGGCCATACTACGAGCAGTACTTC
>TRBV28|.|TRBJ2-5|.
CASSLPGYQETQYF
TGTGCCAGCAGTTTACCTGGCTACCAAGAGACCCAGTACTTC
>TRBV19|.|TRBJ1-1|.
CASSTKQGMNTEAFF
TGTGCCAGTAGTACCAAACAGGGCATGAACACTGAAGCTTTCTTT
>TRBV4-1|TRBD2|TRBJ2-7|.
CASSQAGGPGEQYF
TGCGCCAGCAGCCAAGCGGGAGGGCCGGGGGAGCAGTACTTC